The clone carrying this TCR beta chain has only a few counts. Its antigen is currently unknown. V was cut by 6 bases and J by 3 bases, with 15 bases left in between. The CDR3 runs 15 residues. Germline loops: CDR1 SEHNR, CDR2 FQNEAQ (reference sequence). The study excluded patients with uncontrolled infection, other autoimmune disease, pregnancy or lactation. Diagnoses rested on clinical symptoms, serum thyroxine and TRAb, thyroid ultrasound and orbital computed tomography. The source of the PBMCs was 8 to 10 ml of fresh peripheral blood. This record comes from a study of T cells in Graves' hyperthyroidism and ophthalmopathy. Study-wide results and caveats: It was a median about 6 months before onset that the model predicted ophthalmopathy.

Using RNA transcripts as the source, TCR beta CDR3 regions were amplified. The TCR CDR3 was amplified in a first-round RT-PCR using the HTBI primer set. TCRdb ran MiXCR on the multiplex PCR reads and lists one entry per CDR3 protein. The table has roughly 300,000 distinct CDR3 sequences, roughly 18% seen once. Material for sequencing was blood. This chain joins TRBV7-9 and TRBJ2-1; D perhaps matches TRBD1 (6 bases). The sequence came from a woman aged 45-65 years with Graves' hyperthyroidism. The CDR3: CASSPTTGGYNEQFF. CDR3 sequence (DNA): TGTGCCAGCAGTCCTACGACAGGAGGCTACAATGAGCAGTTCTTC.